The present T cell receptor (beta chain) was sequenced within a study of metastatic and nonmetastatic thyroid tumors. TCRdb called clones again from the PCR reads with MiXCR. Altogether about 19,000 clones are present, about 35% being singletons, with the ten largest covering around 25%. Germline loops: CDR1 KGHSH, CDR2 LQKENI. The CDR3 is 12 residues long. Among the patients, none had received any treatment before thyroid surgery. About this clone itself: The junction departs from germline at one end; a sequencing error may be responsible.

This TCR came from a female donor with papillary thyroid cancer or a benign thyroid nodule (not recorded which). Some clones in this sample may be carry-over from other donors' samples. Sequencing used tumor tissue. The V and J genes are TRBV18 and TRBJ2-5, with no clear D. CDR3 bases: TGTGCCAGCTCACTCCTCCTCGAGACCCAGTGCTTC. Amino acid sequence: CASSLLLETQCF.